This record looks at one TCR beta chain sequence and its context. Its specificity is not known. The sample belongs to a study of OX40 agonist ivuxolimab in advanced cancers. Overall study context: A partial response was reached by three patients: one with hepatocellular carcinoma and two with cutaneous melanoma.

The junction had 2 bases not matched to a gene; V was cut back by 0 bases and J by 2 bases. The germline CDR1 and CDR2 sequences are SGHTA and FQGNSA. The CDR3 has 15 residues. Assay used: immunoSEQ multiplex PCR; TCRdb lists only in-frame clones, some missing. This sample has around 40,000 clones; 80% occur once, and the top ten carry about 4%. Patients were excluded for autoimmune disease history or systemic immunosuppression. Study outcomes and limitations: Among the lowest levels of clonal expansion were found in partial responders at 0.1-3.0 mg/kg. Expanded peripheral T cell antigen specificity was not determined.

The origin of this receptor is an adult with an advanced solid tumor such as melanoma, head and neck, liver or kidney cancer. The chain uses TRBV7-2 and TRBJ2-3; TRBD2 matches 7 bases. The sample consisted of CD4+ or CD8+ T cells sorted from blood, taken in a trial of the OX40 agonist ivuxolimab. CDR3 loop: CASSLAGTNTDTQYF. The DNA of the CDR3 is TGTGCCAGCAGCTTAGCCGGGACTAACACAGATACGCAGTATTTT.